The 11 T cell receptor beta chains below come from one sample, sequenced in a study of shared clonotypes between healthy human individuals. Clones were read by immunoSEQ multiplex PCR, and TCRdb kept only the in-frame ones, dropping some. Among some 490,000 clones listed, approximately 82% were seen once. Sequenced: PBMCs. Receptors were obtained from a woman between 35 and 50 years old in good health. Some clones in this sample may be carry-over from other donors' samples.

V usage is TRBV2 and J usage is TRBJ2-5, with D hard to call. The DNA end is more similar to TRBJ2-7, so the J call may be wrong. The CDR3 runs 12 residues. Germline assignment: CDR1 SNHLY and CDR2 FYNNEI. The DNA of the CDR3 is TGTGCCAGCTCTGCCCAATCCTACGAGCAGTACTTC. Its translation: CASSAQSYEQYF.

V and J are TRBV10-1 and TRBJ2-1; TRBD1 matches at 7 bases. V dropped 6 bases and J dropped 8; count of bases not matched to a gene: 10. This CDR3 comprises 14 residues. The germline CDR1 and CDR2 sequences are WNHNN and SYGVQD (reference sequence). CDR3 in amino acids: CASSDSQGWDEQFF. DNA of the CDR3: TGCGCCAGCAGCGATTCACAGGGGTGGGATGAGCAGTTCTTC.

This sequence joins TRBV6-1 and TRBJ1-1; 7 positions match TRBD1. The CDR3 sequence is 15 residues long. Germline CDR1 is MNHNS and CDR2 is SASEGT. The ends lost 8 bases at V and 6 bases at J; junction bases unmatched: 15. In DNA form, the CDR3 reads TGTGCCAGCGCCAGGGCTTCAGGGGGGAGGGCTGAAGCTTTCTTT. It encodes CASARASGGRAEAFF.

This clone was counted a few times. The rearrangement links TRBV10-3 to TRBJ2-5; 9 bases match TRBD1. The J call is in doubt because the DNA end fits TRBJ2-7 better. The CDR3 sequence is 12 residues long. The germline gives CDR1 ENHRY, CDR2 SYGVKD. CDR3 residues: CAIRQGEDEQYF. The CDR3 coding sequence is TGTGCCATACGACAGGGGGAGGACGAGCAGTACTTC.

The sample holds one count of this clone. The chain couples TRBV19 to TRBJ1-4; perhaps TRBD1 as D (6 bases). Trimming removed 5 bases from V and 7 bases from J, with 14 bases in between. In germline, CDR1 is LNHDA, CDR2 SQIVND (reference sequence). The CDR3 contains 14 residues. The CDR3 protein is CASSPPGQGEKLFF. CDR3 sequence (DNA): TGTGCCAGTAGTCCCCCGGGACAAGGTGAAAAACTGTTTTTT.

The V gene is TRBV20-1, the J gene TRBJ2-5, with a tentative D call TRBD2 (5 bases). The V gene lost 6 bases and the J gene lost 5 bases, with 10 bases spanning the gap. The V gene's germline CDR1 is DFQATT and CDR2 SNEGSKA (reference sequence). CDR3 length: 11 amino acids. The CDR3 here is CSADRRETQYF. Here the CDR3 DNA reads TGCAGTGCCGACCGGAGGGAGACCCAGTACTTC.

As regards this clone: A clone one base away is much larger, so this may be a read error. The genes are TRBV30 and TRBJ2-5; D is undetermined. This CDR3 is 14 amino acids long. Per germline, CDR1 GTSNPN and CDR2 SVGIG (reference sequence). V was cut by 3 bases and J by 3 bases, with 14 bases left in between. The CDR3: CAWRRLPYKETQYF. The CDR3 DNA sequence: TGTGCCTGGAGGAGGCTCCCGTACAAAGAGACCCAGTACTTC. Complete variable domain (other parts from reference TRBV30 and TRBJ2-5): SQTIHQWPATLVQPVGSPLSLECTVEGTSNPNLYWYRQAAGRGLQLLFYSVGIGQISSEVPQNLSASRPQDRQFILSSKKLLLSDSGFYLCAWRRLPYKETQYFGPGTRLLVL.

This clone was counted once. This chain connects TRBV7-9 to TRBJ2-5; D is unresolved. The CDR3 sequence is 10 residues long. Trimming left V 8 bases short and J 7 bases short, with 8 bases between. Germline values: CDR1 SEHNR, CDR2 FQNEAQ (reference sequence). The CDR3 here is CASGIGTQYF. The DNA for the CDR3 is TGTGCCAGCGGGATTGGGACCCAGTACTTC.

The V call is TRBV27, the J call TRBJ2-7, with TRBD2 identical over 11 bases. Germline V gives CDR1 MNHEY, CDR2 SMNVEV (reference sequence). CDR3 size: 16 residues. The V segment lost 0 bases and the J segment 3 bases; nucleotides outside the gene matches: 4. The CDR3 bases are TGTGCCAGCAGTTTATCTTCCGGGACTAGCGGCTACGAGCAGTACTTC. It is translated as CASSLSSGTSGYEQYF.

The chain joins TRBV6-5 to TRBJ2-1, with 10 bases lining up with TRBD2. The germline CDR1 and CDR2 sequences are MNHEY and SVGAGI. This CDR3 is built from 15 residues. The V gene end was trimmed by 5 bases and the J gene end by 6 bases; junction bases not matched to a gene: 7. The CDR3 coding sequence is TGTGCCAGCAGTCAGAGCGGGAGGGTAAGCAATGAGCAGTTCTTC. Translated: CASSQSGRVSNEQFF.

This clone was seen only a few times. This chain uses TRBV7-2 with TRBJ1-1; D may be TRBD1 (6 bases). Germline lookup yields CDR1 SGHTA and CDR2 FQGNSA. The CDR3 runs to 15 residues. V shed 2 bases and J shed 0 bases, with 10 bases lying between them. The CDR3 coding sequence is TGTGCCAGCAGCTTACGGCAGGGGCTGAACACTGAAGCTTTCTTT. As protein: CASSLRQGLNTEAFF.